This entry features one TCR beta chain sequence. Its cognate antigen is unknown. This specimen comes from a study of a mutant IDH1 vaccine in newly diagnosed glioma. Turning to the study itself: Vaccines were first given 4-6 weeks after radiotherapy alone, or with temozolomide cycles. Former treatment meant radiotherapy, temozolomide, or both; the majority had gotten both. General study results and limits: Top peripheral T cell clonotype shifts appeared unrelated to pseudoprogression.

Time point of the sample: week 47, end of study. A single vaccine dose contained 300 ug of mutant IDH1 20-mer peptide, and topical imiquimod was used with it. The repertoire was sequenced with immunoSEQ multiplex PCR; TCRdb's copy has only in-frame clones and lacks some. The table has about 34,000 clones, approximately 87% seen once. The clonotype was recovered from a woman aged 25 to 39 with glioma. This specimen was PBMCs, taken from a glioma patient whose treatment included an IDH1 peptide vaccine.

CDR3 nucleotides: TGTGCCAGCAGTCTCGCAGAGACCCAGTACTTC. It encodes CASSLAETQYF. The chain is built from TRBV6-5 and TRBJ2-5; D is unresolved. The CDR3 spans 11 residues. The V gene's germline CDR1 is MNHEY and CDR2 SVGAGI. Trimming shortened V by 5 bases and J by 4 bases, and 5 bases separated the two germline ends.